The 25 T cell receptor beta chains reported below all come from one sample, sequenced in a study of early stage breast cancer tumors. Generated by immunoSEQ multiplex PCR, the TCRdb table keeps only in-frame clones and is missing some. The sample consists of 60,000 to 75,000 clones, 65% to 85% of them appearing once. The sequenced sample was blood. The source is a person in their 40s with breast cancer.

The genes are TRBV29-1 and TRBJ2-1; D unresolved. Germline CDR1 reads SQVTM; CDR2 reads ANQGSEA. The CDR3 length is 13 residues. V dropped 5 bases and J dropped 3 bases, with 11 bases sitting between them. CDR3 nucleotides: TGCAGCGTTTCCTCCTGGGGCTACAATGAGCAGTTCTTC. As protein: CSVSSWGYNEQFF.

The chain uses TRBV7-9 and TRBJ2-5; D gene ambiguous. The germline V gene has CDR1 SEHNR and CDR2 FQNEAQ (reference sequence). The CDR3 is 12 residues long. With 6 bases removed from V and 5 bases from J, the gap between germline ends came to 10 bases. CDR3 sequence: CASRSVGETQYF. The CDR3 DNA reads TGTGCCAGCAGGTCGGTAGGGGAGACCCAGTACTTC.

The chain recombines TRBV5-1 with TRBJ2-2; 11 bases are a match to TRBD1. This CDR3 is 15 amino acids long. V gave up 4 bases and J gave up 5 bases; unmatched junction bases: 4. Germline V CDR1 and CDR2: SGHRS, YFSETQ. The CDR3 nucleotides read TGCGCCAGCAGCCCAGGACAGGGGGCGACCGGGGAGCTGTTTTTT. Translating it yields CASSPGQGATGELFF.

V is TRBV15 and J is TRBJ1-5; D unclear. Germline CDR1 LNHNV, CDR2 YYDKDF (reference sequence). The CDR3 runs 13 residues. Deletions cut 3 bases from V and 4 bases from J, with 7 bases between. The CDR3 DNA follows: TGTGCCACCAGCAGCAGGTTGAATCAGCCCCAGCATTTT. It codes for CATSSRLNQPQHF. Full variable domain (outside the CDR3, taken from reference TRBV15 and TRBJ1-5): DAMVIQNPRYQVTQFGKPVTLSCSQTLNHNVMYWYQQKSSQAPKLLFHYYDKDFNNEADTPDNFQSRRPNTSFCFLDIRSPGLGDTAMYLCATSSRLNQPQHFGDGTRLSIL.

The chain links TRBV7-6 to TRBJ2-1; D is perhaps TRBD2 (6 bases). V was shortened by 4 bases and J by 2 bases, with 6 bases between the two germline ends. Germline CDR1 and CDR2: SGHVS and FNYEAQ. The CDR3 consists of 13 residues. DNA for the CDR3: TGTGCCAGCAGCTGGACTACCTACAATGAGCAGTTCTTC. This gives the protein CASSWTTYNEQFF. The full variable domain, in which reference TRBV7-6 and TRBJ2-1 provide the parts outside the CDR3, is GAGVSQSPRYKVTKRGQDVALRCDPISGHVSLYWYRQALGQGPEFLTYFNYEAQQDKSGLPNDRFSAERPEGSISTLTIQRTEQRDSAMYRCASSWTTYNEQFFGPGTRLTVL.

The genes are TRBV19 and TRBJ2-1, with 8 bases fitting TRBD2. The CDR3 is 15 amino acids. Trimming removed 3 bases from V and 4 bases from J; junction bases left unmatched: 5. Germline V lookup: CDR1 LNHDA, CDR2 SQIVND (reference sequence). The CDR3, as DNA: TGTGCCAGTAGTATTGGGACTAGTGGGTACAATGAGCAGTTCTTC. Amino acid sequence: CASSIGTSGYNEQFF.

The chain uses TRBV14 and TRBJ1-2; possibly TRBD1 for D (5 bases). Germline V gene lookup returns CDR1 SGHDN and CDR2 FVKESK. V lost 4 bases to trimming and J lost 8 bases, with 14 bases between them. The CDR3 spans 13 residues. The CDR3 is CASSRTIGTGYTF. CDR3 nucleotides: TGTGCCAGCAGCCGGACAATTGGGACCGGCTACACCTTC.

The V and J genes are TRBV27 and TRBJ1-2, with TRBD1 matching 12 bases. Germline loops: CDR1 MNHEY, CDR2 SMNVEV (reference sequence). V was clipped by 6 bases and J by 4 bases; unmatched bases: 6. The CDR3 length is 15 residues. Here the CDR3 reads CASSRDRGLVYGYTF. CDR3 bases: TGTGCCAGCAGCCGGGACAGGGGGCTCGTCTATGGCTACACCTTC.

J is TRBJ2-3 and V is TRBV18, with D perhaps assigned TRBD1 or TRBD2 (6 bases each). CDR3 length equals 13 residues. Trimming left V 6 bases short and J 4 bases short, with 11 bases between. Looked up from germline, CDR1 is KGHSH and CDR2 is LQKENI. The CDR3 loop reads CASSGGLADTQYF. Here the CDR3 DNA reads TGTGCCAGCTCGGGGGGCTTGGCAGATACGCAGTATTTT.

This clone occurred once. V and J are TRBV2 and TRBJ1-2, with 10 bases that match TRBD1. The germline CDR1 and CDR2 sequences are SNHLY and FYNNEI. The CDR3 contains 13 residues. V was clipped by 5 bases and J by 8 bases; unmatched bases: 5. This CDR3 is CASSPGQGRGYTF. CDR3 DNA: TGTGCCAGCAGTCCGGGACAGGGGAGAGGCTACACCTTC.

This sequence joins TRBV19 and TRBJ1-5, with TRBD1 identical over 8 bases. The CDR3 has 15 amino acids. Germline V gene sequence: CDR1 LNHDA, CDR2 SQIVND (reference sequence). The CDR3 sequence: CATDVGTGNLQPQHF. The CDR3 DNA sequence: TGTGCTACCGACGTAGGGACAGGTAATCTTCAGCCCCAGCATTTT.

This clone has a handful of counts. V and J are TRBV6-5 and TRBJ1-1; unclear D gene. The CDR3 is 11 amino acids. Germline loops: CDR1 MNHEY, CDR2 SVGAGI. V was pared by 5 bases and J by 2 bases, with 3 bases between. This CDR3 reads CASSRNTEAFF. DNA of the CDR3: TGTGCCAGCAGTCGAAACACTGAAGCTTTCTTT.

The chain has TRBV13 and TRBJ2-1; 7 nucleotides align to TRBD1. V lost 4 bases, J lost 4 bases, and 10 bases stayed unmatched. CDR3 size: 16 residues. Per the germline V gene, CDR1 is PRHDT and CDR2 is FYEKMQ (reference sequence). CDR3 nucleotide sequence: TGTGCCAGCAGCTCTCCCGGGACAGTACGGTACAATGAGCAGTTCTTC. Translated: CASSSPGTVRYNEQFF.

This chain's CDR3 is CASSLKDNEQFF. The CDR3 nucleotides are TGTGCCAGCAGCTTAAAGGACAATGAGCAGTTCTTC. The J gene is TRBJ2-1, the V gene TRBV7-9; D unresolved. Germline V gene lookup returns CDR1 SEHNR and CDR2 FQNEAQ (reference sequence). V lost 2 bases to trimming and J lost 5 bases, with 4 bases between them. CDR3 length: 12 residues.

The chain is built from TRBV4-2 and TRBJ1-1, with 7 bases identical to TRBD1. The J segment lost 3 bases and the V segment lost 4 bases, leaving 8 bases of the junction unmatched. The CDR3 has 15 amino acids. Germline CDR1 is LGHNA and CDR2 is YNFKEQ. Written as DNA, the CDR3 is TGTGCCAGCAGCCCTATGACGACAGGGTACACTGAAGCTTTCTTT. Translation gives CASSPMTTGYTEAFF.

This clone was seen only a few times. The V call is TRBV15, the J call TRBJ2-7; 15 bases are a match to TRBD2. The germline V gene encodes CDR1 LNHNV and CDR2 YYDKDF (reference sequence). J was trimmed by 12 bases and V by 0 bases; bases with no gene match: 9. The CDR3 has 16 residues. In nucleotides, the CDR3 is TGTGCCACCAGCAGAGATCCGGGACTAGCGGGAGGACAAACGTACTTC. Translated: CATSRDPGLAGGQTYF.

This clone appeared once. The V call is TRBV27, the J call TRBJ2-5; 10 positions match TRBD2. The ends lost 6 bases at V and 5 bases at J; junction bases unmatched: 3. CDR3 length: 13 residues. The germline CDR1 and CDR2 sequences are MNHEY and SMNVEV (reference sequence). In DNA form, the CDR3 reads TGTGCCAGCAGCCGAGCGGGGGGGGAGACCCAGTACTTC. Residues: CASSRAGGETQYF.

The chain carries TRBV9 and TRBJ2-1, with unresolved D. The CDR3 totals 13 residues. Germline CDR1 is SGDLS and CDR2 is YYNGEE. The ends were cut back, 4 bases at V and 7 bases at J, with 12 bases in the middle. The CDR3 nucleotides read TGTGCCAGCAGCCCAACCTGGGTGAATGAGCAGTTCTTC. Translated: CASSPTWVNEQFF.

There are a few counts of this clone. The rearrangement joins TRBV11-3 to TRBJ2-7; D gene unclear. Germline lookup yields CDR1 SGHNT and CDR2 YENEEA. The V gene lost 11 bases and the J gene lost 3 bases, with 2 bases spanning the gap. This CDR3 is built from 8 residues. The CDR3: CAFYEQYF. CDR3 DNA: TGTGCCTTCTACGAGCAGTACTTC.

The chain joins TRBV19 to TRBJ2-2; D remains unclear. The CDR3 is 13 residues long. In germline, CDR1 is LNHDA, CDR2 SQIVND (reference sequence). V dropped 7 bases and J dropped 8 bases, with 14 bases sitting between them. The CDR3 protein is CASTPPFVGELFF. The CDR3 DNA is TGTGCCAGTACCCCCCCTTTCGTGGGGGAGCTGTTTTTT.

V is TRBV28 and J is TRBJ2-7; TRBD1 agrees at 9 bases. The germline CDR1 and CDR2 sequences are MDHEN and SYDVKM. CDR3 length: 15 amino acids. Trimming at V came to 3 bases and at J to 3 bases, leaving 6 bases not matched to a gene. DNA of the CDR3: TGTGCCAGCAGTTTGGACACAGGGGGCAGCTACGAGCAGTACTTC. It codes for CASSLDTGGSYEQYF.

This clone was detected a few times. The chain couples TRBV18 to TRBJ1-1, with a tentative D call TRBD1 (5 bases). Per germline, CDR1 KGHSH and CDR2 LQKENI. Trimming took off 3 bases at V and 5 bases at J, with 10 bases between the two ends. The CDR3 is made up of 13 amino acids. The CDR3 loop reads CASSPGRGTEAFF. The DNA of the CDR3 is TGTGCCAGCTCACCTGGTCGGGGGACTGAAGCTTTCTTT.

This sequence joins TRBV29-1 and TRBJ2-5; D is unresolved. The CDR3 covers 10 residues. V lost 2 bases and J lost 5, with 3 bases in between. The germline CDR1 and CDR2 sequences are SQVTM and ANQGSEA. In DNA, the CDR3 is TGCAGCGTTGAATCGGAGACCCAGTACTTC. Residues: CSVESETQYF.

The genes are TRBV27 and TRBJ2-7; D is undetermined. This CDR3 is 13 amino acids long. Per germline, CDR1 MNHEY and CDR2 SMNVEV (reference sequence). With 5 bases removed from V and 4 bases from J, the gap between germline ends came to 12 bases. In DNA, the CDR3 is TGTGCCAGCAGTCAGTCGTCGAAATACGAGCAGTACTTC. Translating it yields CASSQSSKYEQYF.

V usage is TRBV30 and J usage is TRBJ2-5; TRBD1 matches 8 bases. Looked up from germline, CDR1 is GTSNPN and CDR2 is SVGIG (reference sequence). This CDR3 contains 15 residues. Losses at the gene ends were 0 bases for V and 4 bases for J; bases not matched to a gene: 7. CDR3 sequence: CAWSVNQGAAETQYF. The DNA of the CDR3 is TGTGCCTGGAGTGTTAACCAGGGGGCAGCAGAGACCCAGTACTTC.